This entry lists 9 T cell receptor beta chains sequenced from one sample in a study of OX40 agonist ivuxolimab in advanced cancers. Only in-frame clones appear in the TCRdb table, and some are missing; sequencing was by immunoSEQ multiplex PCR. Of some 52,000 clones listed, around four fifths are singletons. The sample here was CD4+ or CD8+ T cells sorted from blood, taken in a trial of the OX40 agonist ivuxolimab. The receptor source for this set is an adult with an advanced solid tumor such as melanoma, head and neck, liver or kidney cancer.

This clone came up once. The chain couples TRBV11-3 to TRBJ2-7; D gene ambiguous. The V end lost 1 base, the J end lost 2 bases, and 6 bases lay between the germline ends. This CDR3 has 13 residues. Germline CDR1 reads SGHNT; CDR2 reads YENEEA. CDR3 protein: CASSLGATYEQYF. The CDR3, as DNA: TGTGCCAGCAGCTTAGGGGCGACCTACGAGCAGTACTTC.

Remarks on this clone: This CDR3 is also generated by other DNA sequences in the sample. This chain links TRBV30 with TRBJ1-2; unclear D gene. This CDR3 has 12 residues. V lost 1 base and J lost 1, with 4 bases in between. The germline V gene has CDR1 GTSNPN and CDR2 SVGIG (reference sequence). The CDR3 bases are TGTGCCTGGAGTGGCTTTAACTATGGCTACACCTTC. Protein: CAWSGFNYGYTF.

The genes are TRBV6-1 and TRBJ2-1; D call uncertain. Trimming cost V 1 base and J 6 bases, with 10 bases left between them. The length of the CDR3 is 14 residues. CDR1 is MNHNS, CDR2 SASEGT, per germline. This chain's CDR3 is CASSEVLKSNEQFF. The CDR3 DNA is TGTGCCAGCAGTGAAGTCCTTAAGTCCAATGAGCAGTTCTTC.

This clone came up a few times. CDR3 sequence (DNA): TGCGCCAGCAGCTTGATGGGCGGCTCTGGGGCCAACGTCCTGACTTTC. It translates to CASSLMGGSGANVLTF. The genes are TRBV5-1 and TRBJ2-6; unclear D gene. V was pared by 1 base and J by 0 bases, with 8 bases between. The CDR3 sequence is 16 residues long. Germline V lookup: CDR1 SGHRS, CDR2 YFSETQ.

V usage is TRBV11-3 and J usage is TRBJ2-2; tentatively, D is TRBD2 (5 bases). Germline values: CDR1 SGHNT, CDR2 YENEEA. CDR3 length: 13 amino acids. Trimming pared 2 bases from V and 4 bases from J, leaving 5 bases between. CDR3 in amino acids: CASSLRGTGELFF. The CDR3 DNA reads as TGTGCCAGCAGCTTACGGGGCACCGGGGAGCTGTTTTTT.

This clone appeared a single time. This chain links TRBV11-2 with TRBJ2-5, with a tentative D call TRBD1 (7 bases). V was pared by 4 bases and J by 7 bases, with 16 bases between. Per the germline V gene, CDR1 is SGHAT and CDR2 is FQNNGV. This CDR3 region has 14 residues. This CDR3 is CASSSGQVGGTQYF. CDR3 bases: TGTGCCAGCAGCTCCGGACAGGTGGGGGGGACCCAGTACTTC.

The rearrangement links TRBV2 to TRBJ1-1; 7 bases are a match to TRBD1. Germline trimming cut 6 bases from V and 0 bases from J; bases unmatched to any gene: 13. The CDR3 length is 17 residues. CDR1 and CDR2 (germline): SNHLY, FYNNEI. The CDR3, as DNA: TGTGCCAGCAGCCCTTTTACAGGGGCGATCATGAACACTGAAGCTTTCTTT. Amino acid sequence: CASSPFTGAIMNTEAFF.

This CDR3 reads CASSARTDPRGYTF. DNA of the CDR3: TGCGCCAGCAGCGCTAGGACGGACCCCAGGGGCTACACCTTC. The chain employs TRBV5-1 and TRBJ1-2; D remains ambiguous. V shed 4 bases and J shed 8 bases, with 18 bases lying between them. Germline CDR1 and CDR2: SGHRS and YFSETQ. The length of the CDR3 is 14 residues.

The rearrangement links TRBV15 to TRBJ1-5; D uncertain. V was shortened by 2 bases and J by 2 bases, with 7 bases between the two germline ends. The CDR3 has 14 amino acids. Germline V gene lookup returns CDR1 LNHNV and CDR2 YYDKDF (reference sequence). The CDR3 DNA reads as TGTGCCACCAGCAGATCTATGGGCAATCAGCCCCAGCATTTT. It yields the protein CATSRSMGNQPQHF. Together with reference TRBV15 and TRBJ1-5, the CDR3 gives the full variable domain: DAMVIQNPRYQVTQFGKPVTLSCSQTLNHNVMYWYQQKSSQAPKLLFHYYDKDFNNEADTPDNFQSRRPNTSFCFLDIRSPGLGDTAMYLCATSRSMGNQPQHFGDGTRLSIL.